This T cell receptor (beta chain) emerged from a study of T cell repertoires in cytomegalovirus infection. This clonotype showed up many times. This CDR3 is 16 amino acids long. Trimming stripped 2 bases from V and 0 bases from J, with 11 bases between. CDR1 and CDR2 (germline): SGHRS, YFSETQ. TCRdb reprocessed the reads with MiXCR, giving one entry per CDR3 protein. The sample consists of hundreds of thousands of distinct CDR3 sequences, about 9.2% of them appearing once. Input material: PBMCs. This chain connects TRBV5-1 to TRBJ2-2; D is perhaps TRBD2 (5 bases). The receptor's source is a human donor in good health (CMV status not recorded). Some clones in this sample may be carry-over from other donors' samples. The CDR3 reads CASSFGADSNTGELFF. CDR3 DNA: TGCGCCAGCAGCTTTGGAGCGGATTCGAACACCGGGGAGCTGTTTTTT.